These T cell receptor beta chains were read from a single sample in a study of blood T cell repertoires in COVID-19. Profiling relied on immunoSEQ multiplex PCR, and the TCRdb table lists in-frame clones only, not all of them. The sample contains 310,000 or so clones, roughly 87% of which appear only once. Input material: peripheral blood. The receptor source for this set is a woman aged 45-65 years who had recovered from COVID-19. The CDR3 runs from the conserved cysteine through the conserved F or W. Fields, in order: J gene, clone size, CDR3 length, V gene, D gene, CDR3 DNA, CDR3 protein. The D gene is left open where the match is weak. Expanded clones are given a class, and other clones once, few, many or no size at all.

TRBJ2-1 | . | 17 | TRBV5-4 | . | TGTGCCAGCAGCTTGCGTACCGGGTCCCTGATGTACAATGAGCAGTTCTTC | CASSLRTGSLMYNEQFF
TRBJ1-3 | . | 16 | TRBV9 | . | TGTGCCAGCAGCGTAGGAGGGGGAGACTCTGGAAACACCATATATTTT | CASSVGGGDSGNTIYF
TRBJ2-5 | . | 16 | TRBV7-2 | TRBD2 | TGTGCCAGCAGCTTAAACTTACTAGCGGGAGAAAAGACCCAGTACTTC | CASSLNLLAGEKTQYF
TRBJ2-5 | . | 14 | TRBV9 | TRBD1 | TGTGCCAGCAGCGCGACAGGGGTGGTAGAGACCCAGTACTTC | CASSATGVVETQYF
TRBJ1-1 | . | 13 | TRBV29-1 | TRBD1 | TGCAGCGCTGACAGGGAGGCGAACACTGAAGCTTTCTTT | CSADREANTEAFF
TRBJ2-2 | . | 15 | TRBV30 | . | TGTGCCTGGAGTGCCCTCTGGGGGGTGGCCGGGGAGCTGTTTTTT | CAWSALWGVAGELFF
TRBJ1-5 | . | 14 | TRBV30 | TRBD1 | TGTGCCTTCCGCTCGACAGGGTCCAATCAGCCCCAGCATTTT | CAFRSTGSNQPQHF
TRBJ2-7 | . | 13 | TRBV20-1 | TRBD2 | TGCAGTGCTAGTAGCGGGAGGACCTACGAGCAGTACTTC | CSASSGRTYEQYF
TRBJ2-7 | . | 15 | TRBV4-2 | TRBD2 | TGTGCCAGCAGCCATCCCGGCGGGGGAGACTACGAGCAGTACTTC | CASSHPGGGDYEQYF
TRBJ1-6 | . | 19 | TRBV24-1 | . | TGTGCCACCAGTGACTTAGGGCGGGAGAGGGGCACCTATAATTCACCCCTCCACTTT | CATSDLGRERGTYNSPLHF
TRBJ1-1 | . | 12 | TRBV30 | TRBD1 | TGTGCCTGGAGTACAGGGGGCGGACGAGCTTTCTTT | CAWSTGGGRAFF
TRBJ1-2 | . | 13 | TRBV5-5 | . | TGTGCCAGCAGCTCGGGACAAGTCTATGGCTACACCTTC | CASSSGQVYGYTF
TRBJ1-5 | . | 14 | TRBV2 | . | TGTGCCAGCAGTGAAGCGCGGGGGTTTCAGCCCCAGCATTTT | CASSEARGFQPQHF
TRBJ2-7 | . | 18 | TRBV5-5 | TRBD2 | TGTGCCAGCAGCTTGGGCAGGCGATCGACTAGCGGGTCTGACGAGCAGTACTTC | CASSLGRRSTSGSDEQYF
TRBJ2-3 | . | 16 | TRBV1 | . | TGCACCAGCAGCCGTCGGGGAGCGGGGGAGACAGATACGCAGTATTTT | CTSSRRGAGETDTQYF
TRBJ2-1 | few | 19 | TRBV4-1 | TRBD2 | TGCGCCAGCAGCCAAGGGAGGGGACTAGCGGGGGGAACTAGTTGGGAGCAGTTCTTC | CASSQGRGLAGGTSWEQFF
TRBJ1-4 | . | 15 | TRBV28 | . | TGTGCCAGCAGTTTCGACGGGTTAACTAATGAAAAACTGTTTTTT | CASSFDGLTNEKLFF
TRBJ2-5 | few | 14 | TRBV5-1 | TRBD1 | TGCGCCAGCAGCTTCGGGACAGGGCAAGAGACCCAGTACTTC | CASSFGTGQETQYF
TRBJ2-1 | . | 17 | TRBV30 | TRBD2 | TGTGCCTGGAGTTCCAGGACTAGCGGGAGCTCCTACAATGAGCAGTTCTTC | CAWSSRTSGSSYNEQFF
TRBJ2-2 | . | 20 | TRBV24-1 | TRBD1 | TGTGCCACCAGTGATCCTAGTTCTCCGGGACAGGGTTTGGACACCGGGGAGCTGTTTTTT | CATSDPSSPGQGLDTGELFF
TRBJ2-7 | . | 16 | TRBV3-1/TRBV3-2 | TRBD1 | TGTGCCAGCAGCCAATGGACCGGGACAGGCGGTTTCGAGCAGTACTTC | CASSQWTGTGGFEQYF
TRBJ2-3 | . | 17 | TRBV7-6 | TRBD2 | TGTGCCAGCAGCCTCGGCCGCGGGCCAGCGGGGGCAGATACGCAGTATTTT | CASSLGRGPAGADTQYF
TRBJ2-3 | . | 19 | TRBV7-3 | TRBD2 | TGTGCCAGCAGCTTACCACTTGGATTCCAGCGGGGAAAATCAGTTACGCAGTATTTT | CASSLPLGFQRGKSVTQYF
TRBJ2-3 | . | 15 | TRBV9 | . | TGTGCCAGCAGCGTTAGGGGATCCGGCACAGATACGCAGTATTTT | CASSVRGSGTDTQYF
TRBJ1-2 | . | 14 | TRBV5-1 | TRBD1 | TGCGCCAGCAGCGCGGGACAGTTAGGCTATGGCTACACCTTC | CASSAGQLGYGYTF
TRBJ1-1 | . | 15 | TRBV6-2/TRBV6-3 | TRBD1 | TGTGCCAGCAGTCATCCGGGACAGGGTCACGCTGAAGCTTTCTTT | CASSHPGQGHAEAFF
TRBJ2-1 | many | 16 | TRBV5-1 | . | TGCGCCAGCAGCTCCTCTGAAAGCGCGGTCTACAATGAGCAGTTCTTC | CASSSSESAVYNEQFF
TRBJ1-6 | . | 14 | TRBV19 | . | TGTGCCAAGCCCCAACTAAACTATAATTCACCCCTCCACTTT | CAKPQLNYNSPLHF
TRBJ2-6 | . | 16 | TRBV27 | . | TGTGCCAGCAGTCCACCGGCGGGCTCTGGGGCCAACGTCCTGACTTTC | CASSPPAGSGANVLTF
TRBJ2-1 | . | 18 | TRBV7-6 | . | TGTGCCAGCAGCTCGCTTTTAGGCCGGAACAGGGACGGCAATGAGCAGTTCTTC | CASSSLLGRNRDGNEQFF
TRBJ2-2 | . | 14 | TRBV15 | . | TGTGCCACCAGCAGAGACTTCGCGCACGGGGAGCTGTTTTTT | CATSRDFAHGELFF
TRBJ2-3 | . | 15 | TRBV6-5 | . | TGTGCCAGCAGCTGGGGACACCCCAGCACAGATACGCAGTATTTT | CASSWGHPSTDTQYF
TRBJ2-7 | . | 15 | TRBV5-4 | TRBD1 | TGTGCCAGCAGCTTGGGGACAGGAAGAGACTACGAGCAGTACTTC | CASSLGTGRDYEQYF
TRBJ1-6 | once | 15 | TRBV18 | . | TGTGCCAGCTCACCAGAACAGGCCGTTAATTCACCCCTCCACTTT | CASSPEQAVNSPLHF
TRBJ1-1 | . | 16 | TRBV7-6 | . | TGTGCCAGCAGCTCCGACCCGGGGTACGGGAACACTGAAGCTTTCTTT | CASSSDPGYGNTEAFF
TRBJ2-7 | once | 14 | TRBV15 | TRBD1 | TGTGCCACCAGCATAGGACAGGGGTACTACGAGCAGTACTTC | CATSIGQGYYEQYF
TRBJ1-2 | . | 12 | TRBV6-5 | . | TGTGCCAGCAGTTACCAGGGCGATGGCTACACCTTC | CASSYQGDGYTF
TRBJ1-1 | once | 13 | TRBV5-1 | . | TGCGCCAGCAGCTTGGGGGCGAACACTGAAGCTTTCTTT | CASSLGANTEAFF
TRBJ2-2 | . | 16 | TRBV14 | . | TGTGCCAGCAGCCAAGACTTTTTCAGGTGGACCGGGGAGCTGTTTTTT | CASSQDFFRWTGELFF
TRBJ2-7 | . | 13 | TRBV5-1 | . | TGCGCCAGCAGCTTGGCCTGGGGGGAGGAGCAGTACTTC | CASSLAWGEEQYF
TRBJ2-3 | . | 16 | TRBV11-2 | TRBD2 | TGTGCCAGCAGTCGGACTAGCGGGGTTAGCACAGATACGCAGTATTTT | CASSRTSGVSTDTQYF
TRBJ1-2 | . | 13 | TRBV12-3/TRBV12-4 | . | TGTGCCAGCAGTTTCGACAGGCTCTTTGGCTACACCTTC | CASSFDRLFGYTF
TRBJ2-7 | . | 14 | TRBV5-1 | TRBD1 | TGCGCCAGCAGCACGCCAGGGACAGTGTACGAGCAGTACTTC | CASSTPGTVYEQYF
TRBJ2-7 | . | 14 | TRBV6-2/TRBV6-3 | . | TGTGCCAGCAGTTACAATGCACTCACGGACGAGCAGTACTTC | CASSYNALTDEQYF